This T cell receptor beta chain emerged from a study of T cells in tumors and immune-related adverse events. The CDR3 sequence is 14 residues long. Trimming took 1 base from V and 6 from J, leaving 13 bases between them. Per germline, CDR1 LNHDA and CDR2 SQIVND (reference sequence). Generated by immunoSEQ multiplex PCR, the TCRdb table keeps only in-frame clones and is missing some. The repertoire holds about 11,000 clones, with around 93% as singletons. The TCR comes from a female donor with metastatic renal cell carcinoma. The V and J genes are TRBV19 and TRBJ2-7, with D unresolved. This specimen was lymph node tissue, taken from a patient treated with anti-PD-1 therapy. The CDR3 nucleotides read TGTGCCAGTAGTATAGGGCAGTTTTCGATCGAGCAGTACTTC. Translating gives CASSIGQFSIEQYF.